The next 17 T cell receptor beta chains were all read from a single sample in a study of T cells after yellow fever vaccination. TCRdb redid the calling of the 5' RACE reads with MiXCR, one entry per CDR3 protein. This table has more than 250,000 distinct CDR3 sequences, 6.8% appearing once. The source material was PBMCs, sampled about 41 days after the first yellow fever vaccination. These receptors were obtained from a man between 18 and 29 years old who received the YFV17D yellow fever vaccine.

This chain uses TRBV4-2 with TRBJ1-5; D might be TRBD1 (6 bases). Trimming left V 0 bases short and J 11 bases short, with 20 bases between. CDR3 length: 16 amino acids. Germline CDR1 LGHNA, CDR2 YNFKEQ. The CDR3 reads CASSQDLGHWVVTQHF. For the CDR3, the DNA is TGTGCCAGCAGCCAAGATCTGGGACATTGGGTCGTAACCCAGCATTTT.

This clonotype has at least ten counts. V usage is TRBV10-3 and J usage is TRBJ2-3; 12 nucleotides match TRBD2. The CDR3 totals 15 residues. Per germline, CDR1 ENHRY and CDR2 SYGVKD. Germline trimming cut 2 bases from V and 7 bases from J; bases unmatched to any gene: 4. The CDR3 sequence is CAISEPSGGANTQYF. CDR3 nucleotide sequence: TGTGCCATCAGTGAGCCTAGCGGGGGGGCCAATACGCAGTATTTT.

This clonotype occurred a few times. The CDR3 is CASSFLAGTDTQYF. In nucleotides, the CDR3 is TGTGCCAGCAGTTTTCTAGCCGGCACAGATACGCAGTATTTT. The gene calls are TRBV12-3 or TRBV12-4 and TRBJ2-3, with a tentative D call TRBD2 (5 bases). This CDR3 is built from 14 residues. The V gene lost 3 bases and the J gene lost 1 base, with 8 bases spanning the gap.

The rearrangement links TRBV6-6 to TRBJ2-2, with 7 bases matching TRBD1. The CDR3 spans 12 residues. Germline CDR1 is MNHNY and CDR2 is SVGAGI (reference sequence). The trim removed 6 bases at V and 7 bases at J, leaving 2 bases unmatched. This CDR3 is CASSDRDGELFF. CDR3 nucleotide sequence: TGTGCCAGCAGCGACAGGGACGGGGAGCTGTTTTTT.

The gene calls are TRBV5-1 and TRBJ2-5; 8 nucleotides match TRBD1. CDR1 SGHRS and CDR2 YFSETQ come from the germline V gene. The CDR3 totals 16 residues. Trimming at V came to 4 bases and at J to 4 bases, leaving 12 bases not matched to a gene. DNA for the CDR3: TGCGCCAGCAGCCTCGGGACAGGAGGGATTAGAGAGACCCAGTACTTC. Amino acid sequence: CASSLGTGGIRETQYF.

The chain uses TRBV28 and TRBJ2-2; maybe TRBD1 (6 bases). Germline V gives CDR1 MDHEN, CDR2 SYDVKM. Trimming left V 10 bases short and J 4 bases short, with 19 bases between. This CDR3 is 15 amino acids long. The CDR3 sequence: CAINPQGLGTGELFF. CDR3 DNA: TGTGCCATCAACCCCCAGGGGTTAGGCACCGGGGAGCTGTTTTTT.

V gene TRBV7-6 combines with J gene TRBJ2-3; TRBD2 matches at 9 bases. Germline V gene data show CDR1 as SGHVS and CDR2 as FNYEAQ. The CDR3 sequence is 16 residues long. The trim removed 3 bases at V and 4 bases at J, leaving 8 bases unmatched. The CDR3 DNA is TGTGCCAGCAGCTTGGGTTCGGGACTAGCCTCAGATACGCAGTATTTT. Encoded protein: CASSLGSGLASDTQYF.

A few counts support this clonotype. The chain carries TRBV9 and TRBJ1-6, with D uncertain. This CDR3 is built from 15 residues. Trimming shortened V by 0 bases and J by 4 bases, and 8 bases separated the two germline ends. The germline CDR1 and CDR2 sequences are SGDLS and YYNGEE. This CDR3 reads CASSVAASYNSPLHF. DNA of the CDR3: TGTGCCAGCAGCGTAGCTGCTTCATATAATTCACCCCTCCACTTT.

The sample holds a few counts of this clonotype. CDR3 bases: TGCGCCAGCAGCCAAGTCGGAGTGGGAACAGATACGCAGTATTTT. This codes for CASSQVGVGTDTQYF. The chain couples TRBV4-1 to TRBJ2-3; D unclear. CDR1 is MGHRA, CDR2 YSYEKL, per germline. The V end lost 1 base, the J end lost 3 bases, and 11 bases lay between the germline ends. The CDR3 consists of 15 residues.

This clonotype turned up a few times. The chain combines TRBV6-5 with TRBJ1-2; D gene unclear. V was trimmed by 2 bases and J by 7 bases, leaving 14 bases between them. The CDR3 runs to 14 residues. Germline V lookup: CDR1 MNHEY, CDR2 SVGAGI. The CDR3 DNA reads as TGTGCCAGCAGTTACGAGGCCGGCGTAGGTGGCTACACCTTC. Its translation is CASSYEAGVGGYTF.

This clonotype was observed at least ten times. The J gene is TRBJ2-1, the V gene TRBV10-3; 7 nucleotides align to TRBD2. V shed 7 bases and J 5 bases; nucleotides not matched to a gene: 8. The CDR3 spans 14 residues. Germline CDR1 is ENHRY and CDR2 is SYGVKD. CDR3 loop: CAITTGGNHNEQFF. In DNA form, the CDR3 reads TGTGCCATCACAACGGGGGGAAACCACAATGAGCAGTTCTTC.

This clonotype was found many times. The J gene is TRBJ1-1, the V gene TRBV7-2, with 8 bases aligning to TRBD1. The CDR3 has 17 amino acids. V gave up 5 bases and J gave up 5 bases; unmatched junction bases: 16. CDR1 SGHTA and CDR2 FQGNSA come from the germline V gene. As DNA, the CDR3 is TGTGCCAGCAGCCCCTTTATGGACAGGGTAACGGATACTGAAGCTTTCTTT. Protein product: CASSPFMDRVTDTEAFF.

This chain uses TRBV4-1 with TRBJ2-1, with D hard to call. The CDR3 loop spans 12 amino acids. V shed 1 base and J shed 10 bases, with 8 bases lying between them. Germline CDR1 is MGHRA and CDR2 is YSYEKL. The CDR3 here is CASSQVVREQFF. Here the CDR3 DNA reads TGCGCCAGCAGCCAAGTGGTTCGGGAGCAGTTCTTC.

The chain links TRBV20-1 to TRBJ2-3; D is uncertain. The CDR3 has 10 residues. Germline lookup yields CDR1 DFQATT and CDR2 SNEGSKA (reference sequence). Trimming took off 6 bases at V and 3 bases at J, with 4 bases between the two ends. The CDR3 sequence is CSAVTDTQYF. CDR3 sequence (DNA): TGCAGTGCCGTAACAGATACGCAGTATTTT.

A few counts support this clonotype. The DNA for the CDR3 is TGTGCCAGCAGCGTTTCTATAGCGGGGGGGAGTATCAATGAGCAGTTCTTC. Residues: CASSVSIAGGSINEQFF. This rearrangement joins TRBV9 to TRBJ2-1, with TRBD2 matching over 11 bases. In germline, CDR1 is SGDLS, CDR2 YYNGEE. There are 17 residues in the CDR3. V shed 2 bases, J shed 6 bases, and the junction held 10 bases outside the gene matches.

The sample holds a few counts of this clonotype. The genes are TRBV5-1 and TRBJ2-2; D remains ambiguous. V was pared by 2 bases and J by 2 bases, with 7 bases between. Germline-derived CDR1 and CDR2 are SGHRS and YFSETQ. CDR3 size: 14 residues. The CDR3 nucleotides are TGCGCCAGCAGCTTTCTAATTAACACCGGGGAGCTGTTTTTT. It is translated as CASSFLINTGELFF.

This clonotype was recorded at least ten times. DNA of the CDR3: TGTGCCAGCAGCTTAGAGTTGGACGGTTCCTACGAGCAGTACTTC. Translating gives CASSLELDGSYEQYF. This sequence joins TRBV7-2 and TRBJ2-7; D unclear. V was cut by 1 base and J by 1 base, with 11 bases left in between. This CDR3 is built from 15 residues. Germline-derived CDR1 and CDR2 are SGHTA and FQGNSA.